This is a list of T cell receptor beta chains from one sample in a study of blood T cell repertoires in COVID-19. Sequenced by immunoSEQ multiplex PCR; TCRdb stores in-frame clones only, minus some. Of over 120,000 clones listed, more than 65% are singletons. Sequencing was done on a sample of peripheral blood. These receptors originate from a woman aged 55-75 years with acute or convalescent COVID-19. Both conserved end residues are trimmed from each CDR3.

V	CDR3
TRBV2	ASAWTGRNTEAF
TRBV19	ASSPRDTPYGYT
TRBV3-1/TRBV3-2	ASSQEGGRPDTQY
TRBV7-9	ASSLTPGGGYT
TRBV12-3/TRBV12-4	ASSFGRGFEQY
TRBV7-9	ASSFDNEQF
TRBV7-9	ASRAISGRGSSYNEQF
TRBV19	ASSRVAGLNTGELF
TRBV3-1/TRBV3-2	ASSQGTGPYT
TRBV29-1	SLTDRFLNSPLH
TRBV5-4	ASSLDRGFDEQY
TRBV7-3	ASSLEANSQAF
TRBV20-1	SASNPEDSGYT
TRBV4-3	ASSQEWDTQETQY
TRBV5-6	ASSLADREETGANVLT
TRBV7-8	ASSSQGAGSNQPQH
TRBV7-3	ASSRGQGGRQETQY
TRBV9	ASSQASGSRAYEQY
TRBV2	ASSQAGWGEQY
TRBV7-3	ASSSGLAGSYNEQF
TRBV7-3	ASSPGQVPSGANVLT
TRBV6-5	ASSYSTSHEQY
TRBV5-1	ASSYQDREGEQY
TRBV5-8	ASSLAPGQYNSPLH
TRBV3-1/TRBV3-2	ASSQSRDSVSSYNEQF
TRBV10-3	ATRTGQGVDQPQH
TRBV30	AWRFGGTGVHEQY
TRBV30	AWTMDRGRTGELF
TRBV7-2	ASSTNRGYEQY
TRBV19	ASSDRGQEKLF
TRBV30	AWSPTGDQPQH
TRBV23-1	ASSPGPPGGCQPQH
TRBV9	ASSGAPGQGTADTQY